Presented here are 14 T cell receptor beta chains from one specimen sequenced in a study of blood T cell repertoires in COVID-19. Generated by immunoSEQ multiplex PCR, the TCRdb table keeps only in-frame clones and is missing some. The table has about 220,000 clones, approximately 81% seen once. Sequenced: peripheral blood. Receptors originate from a woman of 80 years or more with acute or convalescent COVID-19.

The chain couples TRBV4-2 to TRBJ1-2, with 9 bases matching TRBD1. Per the germline V gene, CDR1 is LGHNA and CDR2 is YNFKEQ. The CDR3 has 14 amino acids. Trimming removed 1 base from V and 8 bases from J; junction bases left unmatched: 5. CDR3 coding DNA: TGTGCCAGCAGCCAAGTACAGGGGGCGCAGGGCTACACCTTC. This translates into CASSQVQGAQGYTF.

This clone came up once. This chain links TRBV29-1 with TRBJ1-3; no clear D. The CDR3 contains 13 residues. V shed 7 bases and J shed 0 bases, with 10 bases lying between them. Germline V gene lookup returns CDR1 SQVTM and CDR2 ANQGSEA. CDR3 coding DNA: TGCAGCGCCTCGCGGGACTCTGGAAACACCATATATTTT. Its translation is CSASRDSGNTIYF.

The V call is TRBV20-1, the J call TRBJ1-2, with 7 bases that match TRBD1. The CDR3 has 15 amino acids. Germline-derived CDR1 and CDR2 are DFQATT and SNEGSKA (reference sequence). V dropped 3 bases and J dropped 5; count of bases not matched to a gene: 12. The CDR3 DNA reads TGCAGTGCTAGTCCCCCAATAGGGGGCAATTATGGCTACACCTTC. The encoded protein is CSASPPIGGNYGYTF.

The chain joins TRBV9 to TRBJ2-2; 7 bases match TRBD2. The length of the CDR3 is 18 residues. After removal of 4 bases from V and 3 bases from J, the junction contained 15 bases not matched to a gene. From germline, CDR1 is SGDLS and CDR2 YYNGEE. The DNA of the CDR3 is TGTGCCAGCAGCCTGCGGGACCTACCTCGGGGGGACACCGGGGAGCTGTTTTTT. Translation gives CASSLRDLPRGDTGELFF.

The chain has TRBV28 and TRBJ1-2, with 7 bases matching TRBD1. The CDR3 totals 14 residues. V dropped 4 bases and J dropped 8; count of bases not matched to a gene: 10. The V gene's germline CDR1 is MDHEN and CDR2 SYDVKM. The CDR3 here is CASSSSTGMLGYTF. In nucleotides, the CDR3 is TGTGCCAGCAGTTCCTCGACAGGGATGTTGGGCTACACCTTC.

The rearrangement joins TRBV7-9 to TRBJ2-1; 7 positions agree with TRBD2. Germline assignment: CDR1 SEHNR and CDR2 FQNEAQ (reference sequence). This CDR3 is 15 amino acids long. V lost 7 bases to trimming and J lost 6 bases; unmatched junction nucleotides: 12. CDR3 residues: CASISGPAGSNEQFF. DNA of the CDR3: TGTGCCAGCATCTCTGGCCCAGCGGGGTCCAATGAGCAGTTCTTC.

CDR3 loop: CASSEQGAGQPQHF. CDR3 nucleotide sequence: TGTGCCAGCAGTGAACAGGGGGCCGGTCAGCCCCAGCATTTT. The V gene is TRBV2, the J gene TRBJ1-5; 8 bases map to TRBD1. The V gene end was trimmed by 2 bases and the J gene end by 6 bases; junction bases not matched to a gene: 3. Germline assignment: CDR1 SNHLY and CDR2 FYNNEI. This CDR3 has 14 residues.

The chain carries TRBV7-3 and TRBJ2-1; the match to TRBD2 covers 8 bases. Germline lookup yields CDR1 SGHTA and CDR2 FQGTGA. The CDR3 has 14 amino acids. With V trimmed by 5 bases and J by 9 bases, 9 bases remained unmatched. As DNA, the CDR3 is TGTGCCAGCAGCACCAGACTAGCGTCGGGTGAGCAGTTCTTC. Protein product: CASSTRLASGEQFF.

The CDR3 region has the DNA TGTGCCAGCAGCGCCGGGGACAATGAGCAGTTCTTC. Its protein is CASSAGDNEQFF. This chain uses TRBV9 with TRBJ2-1; weak D call: TRBD2 (5 bases). Between the trimmed V and J ends, which lost 3 bases and 5 bases, there was a span of 6 bases. Germline V CDR1 and CDR2: SGDLS, YYNGEE. The CDR3 loop spans 12 amino acids. Combining the CDR3 with reference TRBV9 and TRBJ2-1 gives the whole variable domain DSGVTQTPKHLITATGQRVTLRCSPRSGDLSVYWYQQSLDQGLQFLIQYYNGEERAKGNILERFSAQQFPDLHSELNLSSLELGDSALYFCASSAGDNEQFFGPGTRLTVL.

This clone was observed a single time. The J gene is TRBJ2-3, the V gene TRBV19; possibly TRBD1 for D (5 bases). V was shortened by 1 base and J by 2 bases, with 7 bases between the two germline ends. There are 14 residues in the CDR3. The germline V gene encodes CDR1 LNHDA and CDR2 SQIVND (reference sequence). The CDR3 reads CASSIGQNTDTQYF. The CDR3 nucleotides read TGTGCCAGTAGTATAGGACAGAACACAGATACGCAGTATTTT.

The chain combines TRBV11-3 with TRBJ1-4; D is unclear. V was pared by 1 base and J by 6 bases, with 18 bases between. Germline values: CDR1 SGHNT, CDR2 YENEEA. The CDR3 loop spans 17 amino acids. The CDR3 region has the DNA TGTGCCAGCAGCTTAGGGGTTTCAGCCACGAGCGATGAAAAACTGTTTTTT. The encoded protein is CASSLGVSATSDEKLFF.

This sequence joins TRBV6-1 and TRBJ1-1; 8 nucleotides line up with TRBD1. V gave up 3 bases and J gave up 5 bases; unmatched junction bases: 11. Germline V gives CDR1 MNHNS, CDR2 SASEGT. This CDR3 comprises 16 residues. The CDR3 DNA sequence: TGTGCCAGCAGTGACCCCAGGGGGCTGGGGGATACTGAAGCTTTCTTT. This gives the protein CASSDPRGLGDTEAFF.

The gene calls are TRBV21-1 and TRBJ1-2; the D call in the table, TRBD1, was not verified against the DNA. TRBV21-1 is marked as a pseudogene. This CDR3 has 16 amino acids. The CDR3 protein is CASSLGQGARDYGYTF. The CDR3, as DNA: TGTGCCAGCAGCCTGGGACAGGGTGCACGGGACTATGGCTACACCTTC.

This clone showed up just once. The V call is TRBV2, the J call TRBJ1-5, with D unresolved. Trimming left V 7 bases short and J 1 base short, with 14 bases between. CDR1 SNHLY and CDR2 FYNNEI come from the germline V gene. The length of the CDR3 is 15 residues. CDR3: CASTRNSLSNQPQHF. CDR3 sequence (DNA): TGTGCCAGCACGAGGAACTCCCTCAGCAATCAGCCCCAGCATTTT.